These T cell receptor beta chains were read from a single sample in a study of blood T cell repertoires in COVID-19. Measured with immunoSEQ multiplex PCR; TCRdb has only the in-frame clones, and not every one. This table holds about 230,000 clones, roughly 80% found once. The sample was peripheral blood. The receptors stem from a woman aged 70 to 79 with active or convalescent COVID-19. Each CDR3 is given with its conserved first and last residue. D genes are given only for firm matches. Size is stated for part of the rows, as once, few or many counts, or as a class when the clone is expanded.

TRBV5-4	TRBJ1-2	TRBD1	.	CASSRTAGKGAGGYTF	TGTGCCAGCAGCCGAACCGCCGGCAAGGGGGCGGGTGGCTACACCTTC
TRBV28	TRBJ2-6	TRBD1	.	CASSPPGTVSGANVLTF	TGTGCCAGCAGTCCTCCCGGGACAGTCTCTGGGGCCAACGTCCTGACTTTC
TRBV4-1	TRBJ1-2	TRBD1	.	CASSHPDRGAYTF	TGCGCCAGCAGCCACCCGGACAGGGGGGCATACACCTTC
TRBV7-2	TRBJ1-3	.	.	CASSLDTRLSSGNTIYF	TGTGCCAGCAGCCTAGATACTAGGCTTTCCTCTGGAAACACCATATATTTT
TRBV24-1	TRBJ1-2	.	.	CAPPLRGRSYGYTF	TGTGCCCCCCCCCTCAGAGGAAGGAGCTATGGCTACACCTTC
TRBV27	TRBJ2-1	.	.	CASSLSPQGYNEQFF	TGTGCCAGCAGTTTAAGTCCTCAGGGCTACAATGAGCAGTTCTTC
TRBV21-1	TRBJ2-7	.	.	CASIMGTSGSYEQYF	TGTGCCAGCATCATGGGGACTAGCGGCTCCTACGAGCAGTACTTC
TRBV6-6	TRBJ2-6	TRBD1	once	CASSPTGTGLSGANVLTF	TGTGCCAGCAGTCCGACCGGGACAGGTCTCTCTGGGGCCAACGTCCTGACTTTC
TRBV5-6	TRBJ2-7	.	.	CASSSQMTVVYEQYF	TGTGCCAGCAGCTCCCAGATGACAGTAGTCTACGAGCAGTACTTC
TRBV5-1	TRBJ1-3	TRBD1	.	CASSLGDRAGNTIYF	TGCGCCAGCAGCTTGGGAGACAGGGCTGGAAACACCATATATTTT
TRBV6-5	TRBJ1-2	TRBD1	once	CASSPRDRGLGGYTF	TGTGCCAGCAGTCCCCGCGACAGGGGGCTAGGTGGCTACACCTTC
TRBV19	TRBJ2-1	.	.	CASSRDTVYNEQFF	TGTGCCAGTAGTCGGGACACAGTTTACAATGAGCAGTTCTTC
TRBV9	TRBJ2-1	.	.	CASSSGLPWDEQFF	TGTGCCAGCAGCTCCGGACTACCTTGGGATGAGCAGTTCTTC
TRBV21-1	TRBJ2-3	.	.	CASSNPLLASGRVGDTQYF	TGTGCCAGCAGCAATCCCCTTTTGGCTAGCGGGAGGGTCGGAGATACGCAGTATTTT
TRBV11-2	TRBJ2-1	TRBD2	.	CASRKSSGGADEQFF	TGTGCCAGCAGAAAGAGTAGCGGGGGGGCGGATGAGCAGTTCTTC
TRBV6-5	TRBJ1-1	TRBD1	.	CASSQTGRLRAFF	TGTGCCAGCAGTCAGACAGGGCGCTTGAGGGCTTTCTTT
TRBV7-2	TRBJ2-1	.	.	CASSPAWGADNEQFF	TGTGCCAGCAGCCCTGCCTGGGGCGCGGACAATGAGCAGTTCTTC
TRBV5-1	TRBJ2-3	.	.	CASSPLQGGYDTQYF	TGCGCCAGCAGCCCCCTACAGGGTGGGTACGATACGCAGTATTTT
TRBV6-5	TRBJ2-1	.	.	CASSYTANEQFF	TGTGCCAGCAGTTACACAGCAAATGAGCAGTTCTTC
TRBV19	TRBJ1-5	TRBD1	.	CASGDRGSNQPQHF	TGTGCCAGTGGGGACAGGGGAAGCAATCAGCCCCAGCATTTT
TRBV6-6	TRBJ1-2	TRBD1	.	CAISSPDRENYGYTF	TGTGCCATAAGCAGCCCGGACAGGGAGAACTATGGCTACACCTTC
TRBV5-1	TRBJ2-1	.	.	CASSGLLGGSNEQFF	TGCGCCAGCAGCGGGTTGCTGGGAGGTAGCAATGAGCAGTTCTTC
TRBV5-1	TRBJ1-2	.	.	CASSPGQPNYGYTF	TGCGCCAGCAGCCCTGGACAACCTAACTATGGCTACACCTTC
TRBV4-2	TRBJ1-6	TRBD1	.	CASSPMRQGGSSPLHF	TGTGCCAGCAGCCCTATGAGACAGGGGGGTTCCTCACCCCTCCACTTT
TRBV19	TRBJ2-3	TRBD2	.	CASRTTSGIGTDTQYF	TGTGCCAGTAGAACCACTAGCGGGATAGGGACAGATACGCAGTATTTT
TRBV19	TRBJ1-1	TRBD1	.	CASKHTSWDSREFF	TGTGCCAGTAAACATACCTCTTGGGACAGCCGGGAATTTTTT
TRBV6-2/TRBV6-3	TRBJ1-1	.	.	CASSYPAGGNTEAFF	TGTGCCAGCAGTTACCCCGCCGGGGGGAACACTGAAGCTTTCTTT
TRBV5-1	TRBJ2-1	.	.	CASSSQGSDNEQFF	TGCGCCAGCAGCTCACAGGGATCAGACAATGAGCAGTTCTTC
TRBV19	TRBJ1-3	.	.	CASSIWTVGNTIYF	TGTGCCAGTAGTATCTGGACAGTTGGAAACACCATATATTTT